This T cell receptor beta chain was identified during a study of blood T cells in healthy people across ages. Study observations and caveats: Roughly linearly, TCR beta diversity per million T cells fell as age increased. Comparison with aged donors showed that long-lived donors had more naive CD4+ cells and higher diversity.

A minimum of 6 million PBMCs was isolated per sample. Extractions gave at least 5.5 micrograms of total RNA per sample. A remark on this clonotype: The target antigen is unknown.

Germline V gene data show CDR1 as SGHRS and CDR2 as YFSETQ. This CDR3 is built from 17 residues. Trimming cost V 4 bases and J 6 bases; bases outside gene matches: 13. Sample-barcoded 5' priming and a J-beta primer mix drove a second PCR of about 6 to 12 cycles. TCRdb ran MiXCR on the 5' RACE reads and lists one entry per CDR3 protein. The sample includes approximately 1,000,000 distinct CDR3 sequences, 40% to 45% of them seen just once. The chain joins TRBV5-1 to TRBJ2-3, with 11 nucleotides matching TRBD2. The TCR comes from a woman aged 55-70 years in good health. Sequenced material: blood. This CDR3 is CASSHIKLAGVSDTQYF. The CDR3 nucleotides are TGCGCCAGCAGCCACATTAAACTAGCGGGGGTGTCGGATACGCAGTATTTT.